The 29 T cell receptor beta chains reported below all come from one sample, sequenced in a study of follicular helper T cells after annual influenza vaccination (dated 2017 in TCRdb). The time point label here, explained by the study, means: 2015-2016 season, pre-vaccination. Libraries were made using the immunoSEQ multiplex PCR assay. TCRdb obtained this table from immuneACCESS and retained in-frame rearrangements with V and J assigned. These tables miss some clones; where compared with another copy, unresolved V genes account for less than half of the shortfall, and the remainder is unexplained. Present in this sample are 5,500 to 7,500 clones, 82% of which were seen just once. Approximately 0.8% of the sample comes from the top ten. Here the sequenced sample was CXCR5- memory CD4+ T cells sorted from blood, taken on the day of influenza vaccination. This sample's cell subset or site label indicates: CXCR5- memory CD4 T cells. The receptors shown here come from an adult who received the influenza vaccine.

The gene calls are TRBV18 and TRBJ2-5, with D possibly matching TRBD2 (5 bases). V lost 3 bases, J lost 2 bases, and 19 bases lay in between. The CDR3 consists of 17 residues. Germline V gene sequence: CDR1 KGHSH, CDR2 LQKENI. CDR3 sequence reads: CASSPIWGAQNQETQYF. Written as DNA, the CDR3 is TGTGCCAGCTCACCTATCTGGGGAGCCCAGAATCAAGAGACCCAGTACTTC.

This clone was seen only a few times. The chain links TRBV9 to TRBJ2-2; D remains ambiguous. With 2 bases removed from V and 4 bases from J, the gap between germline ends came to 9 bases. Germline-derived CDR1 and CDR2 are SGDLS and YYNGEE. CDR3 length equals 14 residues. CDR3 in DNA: TGTGCCAGCAGCGTGTACACGTCCACCGGGGAGCTGTTTTTT. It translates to CASSVYTSTGELFF.

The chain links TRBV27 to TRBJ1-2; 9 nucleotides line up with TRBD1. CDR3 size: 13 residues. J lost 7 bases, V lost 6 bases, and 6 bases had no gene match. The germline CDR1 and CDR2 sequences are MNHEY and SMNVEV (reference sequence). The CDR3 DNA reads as TGTGCCAGCAGGTCACAGGGGGCAATTGGCTACACCTTC. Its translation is CASRSQGAIGYTF.

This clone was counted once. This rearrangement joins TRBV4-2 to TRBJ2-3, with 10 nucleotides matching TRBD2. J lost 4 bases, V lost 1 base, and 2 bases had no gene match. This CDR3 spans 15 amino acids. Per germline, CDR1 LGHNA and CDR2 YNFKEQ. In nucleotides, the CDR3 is TGTGCCAGCAGCCAAGCTAGCGGGGGTTCAGATACGCAGTATTTT. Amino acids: CASSQASGGSDTQYF.

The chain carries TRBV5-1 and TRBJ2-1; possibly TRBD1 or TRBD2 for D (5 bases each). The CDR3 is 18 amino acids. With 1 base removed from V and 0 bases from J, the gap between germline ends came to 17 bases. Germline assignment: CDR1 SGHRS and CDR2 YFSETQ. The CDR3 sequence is CASSLKGTSGGSYNEQFF. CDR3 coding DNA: TGCGCCAGCAGCTTGAAGGGGACGTCAGGAGGCTCCTACAATGAGCAGTTCTTC.

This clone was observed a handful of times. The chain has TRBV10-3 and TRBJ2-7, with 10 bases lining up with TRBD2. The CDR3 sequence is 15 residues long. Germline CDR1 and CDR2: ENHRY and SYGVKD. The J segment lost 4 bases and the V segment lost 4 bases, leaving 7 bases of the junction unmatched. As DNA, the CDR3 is TGTGCCATCAGTGTCTTAGCGGGGGGCCGGTACGAGCAGTACTTC. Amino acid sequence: CAISVLAGGRYEQYF.

CDR3 region: CASSIARDREETQYF. The CDR3 DNA reads as TGTGCCAGCAGCATAGCCCGGGACAGGGAAGAGACCCAGTACTTC. The V call is TRBV13, the J call TRBJ2-5; 9 bases align to TRBD1. The CDR3 runs to 15 residues. Germline trimming cut 5 bases from V and 3 bases from J; bases unmatched to any gene: 7. Germline V CDR1 and CDR2: PRHDT, FYEKMQ (reference sequence).

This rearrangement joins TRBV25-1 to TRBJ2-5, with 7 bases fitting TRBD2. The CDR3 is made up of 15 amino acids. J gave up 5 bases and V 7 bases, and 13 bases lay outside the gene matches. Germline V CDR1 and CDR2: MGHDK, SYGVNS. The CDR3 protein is CASKRGRGVRETQYF. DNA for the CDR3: TGTGCCAGCAAAAGGGGTCGGGGGGTCCGCGAGACCCAGTACTTC.

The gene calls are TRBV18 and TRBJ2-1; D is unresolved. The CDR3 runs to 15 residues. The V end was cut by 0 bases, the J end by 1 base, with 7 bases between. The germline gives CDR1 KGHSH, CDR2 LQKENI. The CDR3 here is CASSPPPPSYNEQFF. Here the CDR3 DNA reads TGTGCCAGCTCACCACCCCCGCCTTCCTACAATGAGCAGTTCTTC.

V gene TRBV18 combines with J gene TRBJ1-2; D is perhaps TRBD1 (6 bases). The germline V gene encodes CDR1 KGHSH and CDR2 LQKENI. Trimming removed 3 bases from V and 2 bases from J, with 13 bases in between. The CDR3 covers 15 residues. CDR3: CASSPGVGQNYGYTF. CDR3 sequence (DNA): TGTGCCAGCTCACCGGGCGTCGGACAGAACTATGGCTACACCTTC.

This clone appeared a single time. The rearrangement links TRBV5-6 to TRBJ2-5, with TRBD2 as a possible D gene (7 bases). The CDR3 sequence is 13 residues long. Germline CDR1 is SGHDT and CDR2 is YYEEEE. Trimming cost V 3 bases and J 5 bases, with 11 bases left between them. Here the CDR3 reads CASSWGRGETQYF. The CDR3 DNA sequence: TGTGCCAGCAGCTGGGGGAGGGGGGAGACCCAGTACTTC.

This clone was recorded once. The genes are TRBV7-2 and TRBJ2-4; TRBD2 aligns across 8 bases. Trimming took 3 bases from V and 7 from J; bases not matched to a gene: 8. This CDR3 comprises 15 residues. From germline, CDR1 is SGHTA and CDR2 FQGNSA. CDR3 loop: CASSFVAGPLNIQYF. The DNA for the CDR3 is TGTGCCAGCAGCTTTGTAGCGGGACCTTTGAACATTCAGTACTTC. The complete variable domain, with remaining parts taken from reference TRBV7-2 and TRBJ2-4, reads GAGVSQSPSNKVTEKGKDVELRCDPISGHTALYWYRQSLGQGLEFLIYFQGNSAPDKSGLPSDRFSAERTGGSVSTLTIQRTQQEDSAVYLCASSFVAGPLNIQYFGAGTRLSVL.

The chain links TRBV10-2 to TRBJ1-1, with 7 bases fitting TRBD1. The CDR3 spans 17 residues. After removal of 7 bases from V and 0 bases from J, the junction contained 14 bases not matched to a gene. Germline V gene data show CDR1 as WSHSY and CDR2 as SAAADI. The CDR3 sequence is CASIQDRAPTMNTEAFF. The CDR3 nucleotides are TGCGCCAGCATCCAAGACAGGGCACCTACCATGAACACTGAAGCTTTCTTT.

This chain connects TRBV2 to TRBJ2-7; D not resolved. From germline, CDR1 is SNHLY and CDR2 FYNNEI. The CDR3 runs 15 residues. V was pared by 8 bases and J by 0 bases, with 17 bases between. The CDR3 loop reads CASRLEGLSSYEQYF. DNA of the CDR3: TGTGCCAGCCGACTGGAAGGGCTTAGCTCCTACGAGCAGTACTTC.

CDR3 protein: CASSLGGQGVETQYF. In DNA form, the CDR3 reads TGCGCCAGCAGCTTGGGGGGACAGGGGGTAGAGACCCAGTACTTC. V gene TRBV5-1 combines with J gene TRBJ2-5; 11 nucleotides agree with TRBD1. The germline CDR1 and CDR2 sequences are SGHRS and YFSETQ. The ends lost 0 bases at V and 4 bases at J; junction bases unmatched: 2. The CDR3 has 15 residues.

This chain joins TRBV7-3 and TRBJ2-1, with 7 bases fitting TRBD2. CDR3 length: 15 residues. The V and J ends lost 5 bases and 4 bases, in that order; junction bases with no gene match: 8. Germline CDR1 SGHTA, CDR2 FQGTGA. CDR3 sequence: CASSPRAGSYNEQFF. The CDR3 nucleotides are TGTGCCAGCAGCCCCAGAGCGGGGAGTTACAATGAGCAGTTCTTC.

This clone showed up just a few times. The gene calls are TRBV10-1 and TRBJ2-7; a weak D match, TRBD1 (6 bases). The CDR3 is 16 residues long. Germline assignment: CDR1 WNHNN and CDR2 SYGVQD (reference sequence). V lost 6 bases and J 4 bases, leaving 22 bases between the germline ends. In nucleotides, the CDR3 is TGCGCCAGCAGGCCAAGGACAGCCAACAACAGTTACGAGCAGTACTTC. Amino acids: CASRPRTANNSYEQYF.

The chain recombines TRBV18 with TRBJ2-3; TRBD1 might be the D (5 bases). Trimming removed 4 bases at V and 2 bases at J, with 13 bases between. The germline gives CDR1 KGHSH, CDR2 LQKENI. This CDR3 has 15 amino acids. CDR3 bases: TGTGCCAGCTCACGAGCCCAGGGTAACACAGATACGCAGTATTTT. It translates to CASSRAQGNTDTQYF.

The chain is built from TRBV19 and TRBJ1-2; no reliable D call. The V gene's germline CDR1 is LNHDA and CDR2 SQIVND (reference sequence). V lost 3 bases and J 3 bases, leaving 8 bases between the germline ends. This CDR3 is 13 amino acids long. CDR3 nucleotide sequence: TGTGCCAGTAGTATTTTTCTGGACTATGGCTACACCTTC. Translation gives CASSIFLDYGYTF.

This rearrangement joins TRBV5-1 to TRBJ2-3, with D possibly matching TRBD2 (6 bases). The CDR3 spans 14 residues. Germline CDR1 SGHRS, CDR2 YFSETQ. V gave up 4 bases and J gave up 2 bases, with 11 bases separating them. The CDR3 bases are TGCGCCAGCAGCCACGGAGGGGACACAGATACGCAGTATTTT. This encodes CASSHGGDTDTQYF.

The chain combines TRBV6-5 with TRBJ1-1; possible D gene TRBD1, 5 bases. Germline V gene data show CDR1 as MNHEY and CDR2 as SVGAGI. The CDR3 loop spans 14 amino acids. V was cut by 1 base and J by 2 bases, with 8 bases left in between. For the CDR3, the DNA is TGTGCCAGCAGTTACTGGGGGTATAACACTGAAGCTTTCTTT. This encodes CASSYWGYNTEAFF.

CDR3 loop: CASSFVFGEQYF. The DNA of the CDR3 is TGTGCCAGCAGCTTTGTGTTCGGCGAGCAGTACTTC. V and J are TRBV7-2 and TRBJ2-7; D call uncertain. V gave up 3 bases and J gave up 6 bases, with 9 bases separating them. This CDR3 has 12 amino acids. The germline V gene encodes CDR1 SGHTA and CDR2 FQGNSA.

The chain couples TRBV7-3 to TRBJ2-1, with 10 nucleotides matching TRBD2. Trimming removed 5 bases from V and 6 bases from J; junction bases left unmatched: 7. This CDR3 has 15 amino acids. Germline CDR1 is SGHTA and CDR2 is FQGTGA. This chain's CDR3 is CASSEGSGGPNEQFF. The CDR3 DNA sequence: TGTGCCAGCAGCGAGGGTAGCGGGGGGCCCAATGAGCAGTTCTTC. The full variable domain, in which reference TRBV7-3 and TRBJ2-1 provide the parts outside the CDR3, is GAGVSQTPSNKVTEKGKYVELRCDPISGHTALYWYRQSLGQGPEFLIYFQGTGAADDSGLPNDRFFAVRPEGSVSTLKIQRTERGDSAVYLCASSEGSGGPNEQFFGPGTRLTVL.

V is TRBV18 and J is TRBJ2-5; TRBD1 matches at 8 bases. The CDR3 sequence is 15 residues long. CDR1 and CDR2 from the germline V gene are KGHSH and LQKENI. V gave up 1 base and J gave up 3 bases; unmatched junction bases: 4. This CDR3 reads CASSPRQGREETQYF. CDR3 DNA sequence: TGTGCCAGCTCACCACGACAGGGGCGGGAAGAGACCCAGTACTTC.

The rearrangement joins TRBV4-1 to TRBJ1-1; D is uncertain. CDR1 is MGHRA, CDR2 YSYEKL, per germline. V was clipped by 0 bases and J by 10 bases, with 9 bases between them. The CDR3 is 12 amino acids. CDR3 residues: CASSQDGRLAFF. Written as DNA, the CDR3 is TGCGCCAGCAGCCAAGATGGGCGGTTAGCTTTCTTT.

The CDR3 sequence is CASKPGRTEAFF. In DNA, the CDR3 is TGTGCCAGCAAGCCGGGGAGGACTGAAGCTTTCTTT. V is TRBV2 and J is TRBJ1-1; D is unclear. Trimming took off 7 bases at V and 5 bases at J, with 11 bases between the two ends. Germline values: CDR1 SNHLY, CDR2 FYNNEI. The CDR3 contains 12 residues.

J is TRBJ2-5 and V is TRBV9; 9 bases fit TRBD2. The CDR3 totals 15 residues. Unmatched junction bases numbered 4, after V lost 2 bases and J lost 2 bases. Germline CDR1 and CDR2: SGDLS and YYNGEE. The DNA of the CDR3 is TGTGCCAGCAGCGTCCTAGCGGGGTTTCAAGAGACCCAGTACTTC. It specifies CASSVLAGFQETQYF.

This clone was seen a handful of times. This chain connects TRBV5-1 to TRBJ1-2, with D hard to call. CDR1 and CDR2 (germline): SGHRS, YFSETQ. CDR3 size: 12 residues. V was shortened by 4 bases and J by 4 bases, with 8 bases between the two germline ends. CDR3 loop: CASSPTFYGYTF. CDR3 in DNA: TGCGCCAGCAGCCCCACATTCTATGGCTACACCTTC.

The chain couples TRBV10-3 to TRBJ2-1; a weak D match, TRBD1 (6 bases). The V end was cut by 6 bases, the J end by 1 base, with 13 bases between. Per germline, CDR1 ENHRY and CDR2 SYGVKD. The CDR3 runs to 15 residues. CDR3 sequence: CAISRPGQSYNEQFF. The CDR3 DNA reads TGTGCCATCAGCCGGCCCGGACAGTCCTACAATGAGCAGTTCTTC.